This TCR beta chain was identified in a study of CD8+ T cells in alopecia areata. Study-level background: For the treated group, dosing was oral tofacitinib at 5 to 10 mg twice daily.

The authors extracted RNA and reverse transcribed it into cDNA as the sequencing template. Data came from immunoSEQ multiplex PCR; TCRdb stores just in-frame clones and leaves some out. The table records 10,000 to 15,000 clones, 57% of them present only once. Per germline, CDR1 MGHRA and CDR2 YSYEKL. After removal of 1 base from V and 5 bases from J, the junction contained 6 bases not matched to a gene. The CDR3 consists of 15 residues. Lesional scalp punch biopsies and peripheral blood came from alopecia areata patients. The gene calls are TRBV4-1 and TRBJ2-3; 7 nucleotides line up with TRBD1. The sequence came from a human donor with alopecia areata. Sequencing input: skin. For the CDR3, the DNA is TGCGCCAGCAGCCAAGGAAACAGGGGCGTAGATACGCAGTATTTT. It codes for CASSQGNRGVDTQYF.